A selection of T cell receptor beta chains follows, all from one sample in a study of breast tumors, draining lymph nodes, adjacent tissues. TCRdb used MiXCR to reprocess the multiplex PCR reads, holding one entry per CDR3 protein. The sample includes 84,000 or so distinct CDR3 sequences, approximately 30% of them seen just once. What was sequenced was axillary lymph node tissue. The source of these receptors is a female donor with breast cancer. Some clones in this sample may be carry-over from other donors' samples. Each CDR3 is given with its conserved first and last residue. The order of the fields is J gene, D gene, V gene, CDR3 protein. A D gene is named only where the DNA matches it firmly.

j_gene: TRBJ1-5; d_gene: .; v_gene: TRBV20-1; CDR3aa: CSAREKQLNQPQHF
j_gene: TRBJ2-7; d_gene: .; v_gene: TRBV29-1; CDR3aa: CSVEVDMTYEQYF
j_gene: TRBJ2-5; d_gene: TRBD2; v_gene: TRBV30; CDR3aa: CAWNRLAQETQYF
j_gene: TRBJ1-5; d_gene: .; v_gene: TRBV4-1; CDR3aa: CASSRKQGDNQPQHF
j_gene: TRBJ1-1; d_gene: .; v_gene: TRBV7-9; CDR3aa: CASSPGGLGDTYTEAFF
j_gene: TRBJ2-1; d_gene: TRBD2; v_gene: TRBV6-2/TRBV6-3; CDR3aa: CASSFAGELYNEQFF
j_gene: TRBJ1-2; d_gene: .; v_gene: TRBV3-1; CDR3aa: CASSQGRAYGYTF
j_gene: TRBJ2-3; d_gene: TRBD1; v_gene: TRBV7-3; CDR3aa: CSSSATGGSQDTQYF
j_gene: TRBJ2-3; d_gene: .; v_gene: TRBV11-1; CDR3aa: CASSLGAGRGDTQYF
j_gene: TRBJ2-1; d_gene: TRBD2; v_gene: TRBV9; CDR3aa: CASSDGGSYSYNEQFF
j_gene: TRBJ2-7; d_gene: TRBD2; v_gene: TRBV11-2; CDR3aa: CASSGVAGGYEQYF
j_gene: TRBJ1-2; d_gene: .; v_gene: TRBV27; CDR3aa: CASSLERGFGYTF
j_gene: TRBJ2-5; d_gene: .; v_gene: TRBV20-1; CDR3aa: CSAREAGTNRQTQYF
j_gene: TRBJ2-7; d_gene: TRBD1; v_gene: TRBV7-2; CDR3aa: CASSLMGQGEGQYF
j_gene: TRBJ2-1; d_gene: TRBD1; v_gene: TRBV5-1; CDR3aa: CASSYTTGIQFF
j_gene: TRBJ1-1; d_gene: TRBD1; v_gene: TRBV9; CDR3aa: CASSPPGQGIGTEAFF
j_gene: TRBJ2-7; d_gene: TRBD1; v_gene: TRBV28; CDR3aa: CASSPGQGINEQYF
j_gene: TRBJ1-2; d_gene: TRBD1; v_gene: TRBV30; CDR3aa: CAWGSGGGYTF
j_gene: TRBJ1-5; d_gene: .; v_gene: TRBV6-1; CDR3aa: CASSSLTQGSNQPQHF
j_gene: TRBJ1-4; d_gene: .; v_gene: TRBV11-3; CDR3aa: CASSLARGYEKLFF
j_gene: TRBJ2-1; d_gene: TRBD2; v_gene: TRBV5-6; CDR3aa: CASSLYWRDYYNEQFF
j_gene: TRBJ2-7; d_gene: TRBD1; v_gene: TRBV29-1; CDR3aa: CSVGGTGDYEQYF
j_gene: TRBJ2-1; d_gene: .; v_gene: TRBV5-8; CDR3aa: CASSLGPGINEQFF
j_gene: TRBJ2-6; d_gene: .; v_gene: TRBV4-3; CDR3aa: CAGSPLGAGGANVLTF
j_gene: TRBJ1-6; d_gene: .; v_gene: TRBV4-3; CDR3aa: CASSQDSGRSSPLHF
j_gene: TRBJ2-1; d_gene: .; v_gene: TRBV19; CDR3aa: CVSRHRADNEQFF
j_gene: TRBJ2-1; d_gene: TRBD1; v_gene: TRBV24-1; CDR3aa: CATSDPLRQGVGYNEQFF
j_gene: TRBJ1-2; d_gene: TRBD1; v_gene: TRBV6-5; CDR3aa: CASSRDRVLTGYTF
j_gene: TRBJ2-2; d_gene: .; v_gene: TRBV20-1; CDR3aa: CSASPGNTGELFF
j_gene: TRBJ1-2; d_gene: .; v_gene: TRBV11-3; CDR3aa: CASSLGYSWTEVYGYTF